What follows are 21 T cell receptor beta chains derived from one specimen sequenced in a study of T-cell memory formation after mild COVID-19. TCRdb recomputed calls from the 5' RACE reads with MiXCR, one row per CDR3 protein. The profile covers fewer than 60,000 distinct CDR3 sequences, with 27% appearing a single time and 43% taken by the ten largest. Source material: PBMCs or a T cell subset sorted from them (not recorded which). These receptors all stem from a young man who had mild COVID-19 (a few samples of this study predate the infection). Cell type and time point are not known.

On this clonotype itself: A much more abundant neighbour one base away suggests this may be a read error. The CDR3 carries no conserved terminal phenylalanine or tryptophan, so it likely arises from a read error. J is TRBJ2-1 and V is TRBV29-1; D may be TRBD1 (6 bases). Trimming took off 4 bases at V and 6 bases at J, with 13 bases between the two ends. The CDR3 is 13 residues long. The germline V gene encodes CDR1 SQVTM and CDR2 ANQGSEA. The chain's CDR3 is CSVGQALRNEQFL. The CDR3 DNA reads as TGCAGCGTTGGACAGGCTCTCCGCAATGAGCAGTTCTTA.

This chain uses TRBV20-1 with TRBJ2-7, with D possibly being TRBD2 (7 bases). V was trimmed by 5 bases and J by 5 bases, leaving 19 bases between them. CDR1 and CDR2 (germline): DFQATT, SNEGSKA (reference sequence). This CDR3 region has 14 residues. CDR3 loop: CSAWKGGAFDEQYF. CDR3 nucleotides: TGCAGTGCTTGGAAAGGGGGGGCGTTCGACGAGCAGTACTTC.

Here the CDR3 reads CASSHVDTQYF. CDR3 DNA sequence: TGTGCCAGCAGCCATGTCGATACGCAGTATTTT. The chain employs TRBV14 and TRBJ2-3, with D hard to call. The germline gives CDR1 SGHDN, CDR2 FVKESK. Between the trimmed V and J ends, which lost 3 bases and 6 bases, there was a span of 4 bases. CDR3 size: 11 residues. The whole variable domain, filled in from reference TRBV14 and TRBJ2-3, reads EAGVTQFPSHSVIEKGQTVTLRCDPISGHDNLYWYRRVMGKEIKFLLHFVKESKQDESGMPNNRFLAERTGGTYSTLKVQPAELEDSGVYFCASSHVDTQYFGPGTRLTVL.

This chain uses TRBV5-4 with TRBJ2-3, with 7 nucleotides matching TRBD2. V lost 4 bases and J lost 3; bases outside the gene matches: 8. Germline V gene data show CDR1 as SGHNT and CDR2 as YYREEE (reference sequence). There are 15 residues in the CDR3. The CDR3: CASSLGGKGTDTQYF. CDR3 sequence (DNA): TGTGCCAGCAGCCTCGGGGGGAAAGGGACAGATACGCAGTATTTT.

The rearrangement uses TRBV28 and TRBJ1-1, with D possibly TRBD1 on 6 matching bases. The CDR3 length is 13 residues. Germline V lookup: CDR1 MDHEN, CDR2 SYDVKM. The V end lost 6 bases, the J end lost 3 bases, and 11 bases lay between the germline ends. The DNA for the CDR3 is TGTGCCAGCAGCGTACAGGGATACACTGAAGCTTTCTTT. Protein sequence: CASSVQGYTEAFF.

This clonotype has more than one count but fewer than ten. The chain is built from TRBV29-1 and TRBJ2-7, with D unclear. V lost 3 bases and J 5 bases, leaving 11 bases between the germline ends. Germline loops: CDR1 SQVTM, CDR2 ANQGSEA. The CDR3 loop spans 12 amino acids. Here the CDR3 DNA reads TGCAGCGTTGATGTGGGCGAGGACGAGCAGTACTTC. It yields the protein CSVDVGEDEQYF.

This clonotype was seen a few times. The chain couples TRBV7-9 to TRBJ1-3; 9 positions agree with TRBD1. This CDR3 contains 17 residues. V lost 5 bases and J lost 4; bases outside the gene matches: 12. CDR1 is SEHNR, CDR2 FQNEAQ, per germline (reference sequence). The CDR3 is CASSPTGGPAEGNTIYF. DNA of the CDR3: TGTGCCAGCAGCCCAACAGGGGGCCCGGCCGAGGGAAACACCATATATTTT.

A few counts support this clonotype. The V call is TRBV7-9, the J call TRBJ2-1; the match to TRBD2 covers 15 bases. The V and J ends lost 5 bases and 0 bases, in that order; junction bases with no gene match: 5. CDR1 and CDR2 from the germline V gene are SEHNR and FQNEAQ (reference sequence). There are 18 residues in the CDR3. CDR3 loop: CASSPGTSGGSSYNEQFF. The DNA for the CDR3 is TGTGCCAGCAGCCCTGGGACTAGCGGGGGGAGCTCCTACAATGAGCAGTTCTTC. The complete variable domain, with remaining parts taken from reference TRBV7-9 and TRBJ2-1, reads DTGVSQNPRHKITKRGQNVTFRCDPISEHNRLYWYRQTLGQGPEFLTYFQNEAQLEKSRLLSDRFSAERPKGSFSTLEIQRTEQGDSAMYLCASSPGTSGGSSYNEQFFGPGTRLTVL.

CDR3 nucleotide sequence: TGTGCCAGCAGCTTACGGTCCAGGCAGATCTCTGGAAACACCATATATTTT. This translates into CASSLRSRQISGNTIYF. The chain recombines TRBV7-9 with TRBJ1-3; D call uncertain. V shed 2 bases and J shed 0 bases, with 14 bases lying between them. Germline CDR1 reads SEHNR; CDR2 reads FQNEAQ (reference sequence). The CDR3 loop spans 17 amino acids.

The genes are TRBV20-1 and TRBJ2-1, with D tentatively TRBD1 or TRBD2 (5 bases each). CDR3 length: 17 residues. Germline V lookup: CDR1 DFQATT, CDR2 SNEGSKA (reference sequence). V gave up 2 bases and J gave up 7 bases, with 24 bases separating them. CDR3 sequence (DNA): TGCAGTGCTAGATATGGGGGTGGTTACCTAAACTATAATGAGCAGTTCTTC. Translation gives CSARYGGGYLNYNEQFF.

The CDR3: CASSLDYYGFYEQYF. CDR3 nucleotide sequence: TGTGCCAGCAGCTTAGATTATTACGGATTCTACGAGCAGTACTTC. This chain connects TRBV11-2 to TRBJ2-7; D remains ambiguous. V lost 0 bases to trimming and J lost 3 bases, with 12 bases between them. The CDR3 covers 15 residues. Germline V gene data show CDR1 as SGHAT and CDR2 as FQNNGV. Full variable domain (remainder filled in from reference TRBV11-2 and TRBJ2-7): EAGVAQSPRYKIIEKRQSVAFWCNPISGHATLYWYQQILGQGPKLLIQFQNNGVVDDSQLPKDRFSAERLKGVDSTLKIQPAKLEDSAVYLCASSLDYYGFYEQYFGPGTRLTVT.

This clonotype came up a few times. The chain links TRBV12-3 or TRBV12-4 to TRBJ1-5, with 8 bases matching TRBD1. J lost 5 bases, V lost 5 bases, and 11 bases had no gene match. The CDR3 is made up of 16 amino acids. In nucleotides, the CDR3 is TGTGCCAGCAGTACACGGACAGGGAGAGGAGATCAGCCCCAGCATTTT. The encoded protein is CASSTRTGRGDQPQHF.

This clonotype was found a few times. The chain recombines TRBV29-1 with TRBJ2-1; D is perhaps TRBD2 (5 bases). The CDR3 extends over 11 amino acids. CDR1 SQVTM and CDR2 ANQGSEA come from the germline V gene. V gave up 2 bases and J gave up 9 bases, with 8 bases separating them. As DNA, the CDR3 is TGCAGCGTTGAATCCCGGGGTGAGCAGTTCTTC. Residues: CSVESRGEQFF.

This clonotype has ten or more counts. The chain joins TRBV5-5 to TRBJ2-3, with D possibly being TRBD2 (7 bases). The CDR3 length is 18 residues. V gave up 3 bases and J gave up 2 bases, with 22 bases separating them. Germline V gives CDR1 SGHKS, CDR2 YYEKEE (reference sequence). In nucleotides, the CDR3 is TGTGCCAGCAGCTCCACCCGGTGGGGGGGGCTCTTCACAGATACGCAGTATTTT. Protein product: CASSSTRWGGLFTDTQYF.

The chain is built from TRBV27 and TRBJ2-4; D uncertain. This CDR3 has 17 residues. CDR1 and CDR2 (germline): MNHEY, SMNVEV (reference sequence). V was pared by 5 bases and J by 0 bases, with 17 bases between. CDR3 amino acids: CASSPFQSLSAKNIQYF. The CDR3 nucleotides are TGTGCCAGCAGTCCTTTCCAGAGTTTGTCAGCCAAAAACATTCAGTACTTC.

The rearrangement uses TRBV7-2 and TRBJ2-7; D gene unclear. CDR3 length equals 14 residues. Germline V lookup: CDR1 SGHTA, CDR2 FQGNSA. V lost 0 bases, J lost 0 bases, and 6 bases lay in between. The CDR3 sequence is CASSLAWDSYEQYF. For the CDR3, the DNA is TGTGCCAGCAGCTTAGCGTGGGACTCCTACGAGCAGTACTTC.

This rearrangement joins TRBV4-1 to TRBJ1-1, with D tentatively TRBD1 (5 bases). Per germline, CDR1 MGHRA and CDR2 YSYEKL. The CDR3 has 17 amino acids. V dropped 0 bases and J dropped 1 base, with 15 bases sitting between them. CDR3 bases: TGCGCCAGCAGCCAAGATTGGGCGGGGAGGGGGAACACTGAAGCTTTCTTT. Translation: CASSQDWAGRGNTEAFF.

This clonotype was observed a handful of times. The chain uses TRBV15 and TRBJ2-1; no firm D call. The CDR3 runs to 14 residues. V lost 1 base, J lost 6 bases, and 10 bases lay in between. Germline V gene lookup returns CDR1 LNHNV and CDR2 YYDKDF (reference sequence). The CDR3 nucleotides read TGTGCCACCAGCAGAGCCCTCGGACGCAATGAGCAGTTCTTC. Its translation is CATSRALGRNEQFF.

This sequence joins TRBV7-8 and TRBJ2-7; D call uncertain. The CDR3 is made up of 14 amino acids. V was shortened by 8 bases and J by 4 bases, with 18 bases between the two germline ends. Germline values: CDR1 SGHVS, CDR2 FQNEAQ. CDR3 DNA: TGTGCCAGCCACAGCGCCATGTACCCGTACGAGCAGTACTTC. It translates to CASHSAMYPYEQYF.

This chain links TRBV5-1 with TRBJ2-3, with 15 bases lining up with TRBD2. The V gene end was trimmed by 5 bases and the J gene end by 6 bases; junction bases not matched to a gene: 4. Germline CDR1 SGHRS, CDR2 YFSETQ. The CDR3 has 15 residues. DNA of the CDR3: TGCGCCAGCAGAGGGACTAGCGGGGGGACGGATACGCAGTATTTT. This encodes CASRGTSGGTDTQYF.

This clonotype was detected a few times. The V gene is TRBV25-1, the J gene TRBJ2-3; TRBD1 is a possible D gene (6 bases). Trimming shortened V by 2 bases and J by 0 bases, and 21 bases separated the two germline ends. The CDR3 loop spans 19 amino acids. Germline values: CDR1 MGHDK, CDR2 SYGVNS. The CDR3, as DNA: TGTGCCAGCAGTGAAGAATTTACCGGGACACCTGTTAGCACAGATACGCAGTATTTT. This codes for CASSEEFTGTPVSTDTQYF.